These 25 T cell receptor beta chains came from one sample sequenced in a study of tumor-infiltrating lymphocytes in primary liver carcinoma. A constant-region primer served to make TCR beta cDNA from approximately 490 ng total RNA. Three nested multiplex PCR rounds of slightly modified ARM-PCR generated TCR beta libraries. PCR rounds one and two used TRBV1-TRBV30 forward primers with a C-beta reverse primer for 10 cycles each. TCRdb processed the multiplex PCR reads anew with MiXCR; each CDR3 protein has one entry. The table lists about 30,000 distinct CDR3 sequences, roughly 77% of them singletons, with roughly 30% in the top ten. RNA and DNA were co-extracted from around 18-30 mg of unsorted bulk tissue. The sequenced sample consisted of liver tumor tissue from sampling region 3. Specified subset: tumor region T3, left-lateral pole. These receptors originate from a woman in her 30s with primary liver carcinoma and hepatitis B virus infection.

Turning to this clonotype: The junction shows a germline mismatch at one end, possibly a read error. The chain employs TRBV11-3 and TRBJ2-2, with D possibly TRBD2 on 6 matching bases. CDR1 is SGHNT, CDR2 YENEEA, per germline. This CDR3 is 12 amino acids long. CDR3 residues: CASSPWGGEPFF. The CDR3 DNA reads TGTGCCAGCAGCCCATGGGGCGGGGAGCCGTTTTTT.

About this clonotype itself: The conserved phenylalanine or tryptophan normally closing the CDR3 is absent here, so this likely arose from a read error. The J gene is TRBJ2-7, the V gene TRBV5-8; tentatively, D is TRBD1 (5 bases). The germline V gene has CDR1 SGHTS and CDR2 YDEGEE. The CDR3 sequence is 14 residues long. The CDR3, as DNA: TGTACCAGCAGCTTGGAAGGGGTAGGCTACGAGCAGTACTCC. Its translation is CTSSLEGVGYEQYS.

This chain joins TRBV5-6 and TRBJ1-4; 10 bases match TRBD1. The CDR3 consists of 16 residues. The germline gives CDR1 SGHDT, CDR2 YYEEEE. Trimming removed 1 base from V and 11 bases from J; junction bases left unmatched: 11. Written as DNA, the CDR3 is TGTGCCAGCAGCTTGAAAGGGGACAGGGGCCATCTGAAACTGTTTTTT. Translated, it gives CASSLKGDRGHLKLFF.

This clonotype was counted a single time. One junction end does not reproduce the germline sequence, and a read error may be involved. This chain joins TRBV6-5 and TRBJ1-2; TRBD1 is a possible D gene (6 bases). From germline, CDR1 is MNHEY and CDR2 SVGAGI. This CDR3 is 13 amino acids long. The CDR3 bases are TGTGCCAGTAATCCCAGGACAGACTATGACTACACCTTC. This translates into CASNPRTDYDYTF.

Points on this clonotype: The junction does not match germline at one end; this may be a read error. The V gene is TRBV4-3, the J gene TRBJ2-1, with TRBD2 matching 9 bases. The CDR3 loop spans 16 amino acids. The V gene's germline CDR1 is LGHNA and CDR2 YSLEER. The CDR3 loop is CASSEKVAGARDEQFF. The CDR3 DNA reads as TGCGCCAGCAGCGAAAAGGTAGCGGGAGCCAGAGATGAACAGTTCTTC.

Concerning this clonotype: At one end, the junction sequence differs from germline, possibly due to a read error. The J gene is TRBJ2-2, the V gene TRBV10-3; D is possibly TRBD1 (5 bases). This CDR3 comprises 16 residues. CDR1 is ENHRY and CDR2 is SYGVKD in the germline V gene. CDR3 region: CAISESHNLDNGELFF. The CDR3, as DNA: TGTGCTATCAGTGAGTCCCACAATTTGGACAACGGGGAGCTGTTTTTT.

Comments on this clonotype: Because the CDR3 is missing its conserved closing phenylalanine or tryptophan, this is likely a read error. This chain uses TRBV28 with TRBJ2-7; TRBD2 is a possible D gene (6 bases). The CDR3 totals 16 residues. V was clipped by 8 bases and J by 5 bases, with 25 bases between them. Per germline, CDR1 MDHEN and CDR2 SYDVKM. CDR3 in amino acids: CASHPRGLEESNEQYS. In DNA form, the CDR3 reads TGTGCCAGCCATCCTCGGGGGTTGGAAGAAAGCAACGAGCAGTACTCC.

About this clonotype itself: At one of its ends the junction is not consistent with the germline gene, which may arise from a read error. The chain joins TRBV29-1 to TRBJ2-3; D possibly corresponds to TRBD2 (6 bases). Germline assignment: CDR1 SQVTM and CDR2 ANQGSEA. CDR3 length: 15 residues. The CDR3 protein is CSVGSIRLGTDTQYF. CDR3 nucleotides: TGCAGCGTCGGGAGTATCAGGCTGGGCACAGATACACAGTATTTT.

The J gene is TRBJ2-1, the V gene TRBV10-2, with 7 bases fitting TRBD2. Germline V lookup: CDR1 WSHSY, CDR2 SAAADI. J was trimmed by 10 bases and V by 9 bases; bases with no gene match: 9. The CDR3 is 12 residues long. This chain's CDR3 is CASREASGEQFF. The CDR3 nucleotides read TGCGCCAGTCGGGAGGCGAGTGGGGAGCAGTTCTTC.

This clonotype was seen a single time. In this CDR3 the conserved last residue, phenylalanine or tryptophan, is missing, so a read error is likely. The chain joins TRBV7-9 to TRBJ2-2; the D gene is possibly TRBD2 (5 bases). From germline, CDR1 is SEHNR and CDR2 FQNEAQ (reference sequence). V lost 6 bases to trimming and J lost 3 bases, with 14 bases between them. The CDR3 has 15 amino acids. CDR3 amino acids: CASSFSLVDTGELFV. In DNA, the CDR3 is TGTGCCAGCAGTTTCTCACTAGTTGACACCGGGGAGCTGTTTGTT.

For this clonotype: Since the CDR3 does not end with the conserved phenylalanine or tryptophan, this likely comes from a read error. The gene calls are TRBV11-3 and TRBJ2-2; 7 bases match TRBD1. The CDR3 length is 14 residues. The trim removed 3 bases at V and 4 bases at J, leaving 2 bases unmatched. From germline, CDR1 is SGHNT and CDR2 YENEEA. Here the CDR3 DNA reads TGTGCCAGCAGCTTGGCAGGGGGCACCGGGGAGCTGTTTTTA. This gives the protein CASSLAGGTGELFL.

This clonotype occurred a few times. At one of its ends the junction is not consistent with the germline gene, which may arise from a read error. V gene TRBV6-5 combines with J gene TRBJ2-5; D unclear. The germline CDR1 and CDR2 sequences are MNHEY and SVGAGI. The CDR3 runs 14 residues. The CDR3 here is CASSYSGGHWAQYF. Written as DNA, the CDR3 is TGTGCTAGCAGTTACTCAGGCGGCCATTGGGCCCAGTACTTC.

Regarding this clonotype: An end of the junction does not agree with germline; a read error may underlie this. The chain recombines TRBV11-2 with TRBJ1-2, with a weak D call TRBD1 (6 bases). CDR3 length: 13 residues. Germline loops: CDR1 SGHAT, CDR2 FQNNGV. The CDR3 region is CASTQGRGGGYTF. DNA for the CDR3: TGCGCTAGCACTCAGGGGAGGGGTGGAGGCTACACCTTC.

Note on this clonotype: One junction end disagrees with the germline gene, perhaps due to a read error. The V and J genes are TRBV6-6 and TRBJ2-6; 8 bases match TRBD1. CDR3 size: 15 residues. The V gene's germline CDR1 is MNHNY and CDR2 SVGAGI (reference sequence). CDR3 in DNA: TGTGCCAGCTTCCTCGGACAGGGCAGGGTCAACGTCCTGACTTTT. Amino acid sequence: CASFLGQGRVNVLTF.

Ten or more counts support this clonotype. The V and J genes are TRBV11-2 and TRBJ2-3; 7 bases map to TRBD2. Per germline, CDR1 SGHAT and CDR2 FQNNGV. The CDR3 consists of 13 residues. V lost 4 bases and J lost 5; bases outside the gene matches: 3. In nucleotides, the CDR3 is TGTGCCAGCAGCTCCGGGAGGCTAGATACGCAGTATTTT. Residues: CASSSGRLDTQYF.

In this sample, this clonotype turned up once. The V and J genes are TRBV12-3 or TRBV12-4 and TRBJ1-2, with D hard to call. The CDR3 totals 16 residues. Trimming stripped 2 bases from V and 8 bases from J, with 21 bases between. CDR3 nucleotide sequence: TGTGCCAGCAGTTTAAACGAGGCCAGTCGCATGCAAGGCTACACCTTC. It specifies CASSLNEASRMQGYTF.

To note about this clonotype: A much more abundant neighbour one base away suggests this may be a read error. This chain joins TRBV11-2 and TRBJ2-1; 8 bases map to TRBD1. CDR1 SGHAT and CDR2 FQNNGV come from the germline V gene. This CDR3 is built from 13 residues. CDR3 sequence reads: CASGLDRDDELFF. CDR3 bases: TGTGCCAGCGGCTTGGACAGGGATGATGAGCTGTTCTTC.

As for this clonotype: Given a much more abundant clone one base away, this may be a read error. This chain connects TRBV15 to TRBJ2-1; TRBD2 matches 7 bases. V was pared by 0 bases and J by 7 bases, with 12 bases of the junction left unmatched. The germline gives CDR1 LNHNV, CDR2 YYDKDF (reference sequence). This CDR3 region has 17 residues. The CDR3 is CATSRDPATRAGNEQFF. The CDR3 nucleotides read TGTGCCACCAGCAGAGATCCCGCGACTAGAGCGGGGAATGAGCAGTTCTTC.

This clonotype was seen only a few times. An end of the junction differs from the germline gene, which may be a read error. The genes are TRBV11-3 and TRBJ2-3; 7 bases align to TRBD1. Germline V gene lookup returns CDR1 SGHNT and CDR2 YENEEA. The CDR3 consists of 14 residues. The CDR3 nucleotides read TGTGCCAGCAACCATCGGACAGGCACAGATAAGCAGTATTTT. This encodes CASNHRTGTDKQYF.

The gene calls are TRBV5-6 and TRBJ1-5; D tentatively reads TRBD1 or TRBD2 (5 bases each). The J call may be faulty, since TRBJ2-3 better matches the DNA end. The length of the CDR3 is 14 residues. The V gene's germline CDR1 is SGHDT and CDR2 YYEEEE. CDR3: CASSLSGTCQPQYF. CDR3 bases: TGTGCCAGCAGCTTGAGTGGGACCTGTCAGCCCCAGTATTTT.

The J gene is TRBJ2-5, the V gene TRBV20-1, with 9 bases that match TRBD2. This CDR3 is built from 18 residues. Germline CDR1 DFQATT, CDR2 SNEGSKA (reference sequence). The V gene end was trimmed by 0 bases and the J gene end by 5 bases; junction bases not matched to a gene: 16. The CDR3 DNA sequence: TGCAGTGCTAGAGATCTACTAGCGGGCTACCCACCGGGGGAGACCCAGTACTTC. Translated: CSARDLLAGYPPGETQYF.

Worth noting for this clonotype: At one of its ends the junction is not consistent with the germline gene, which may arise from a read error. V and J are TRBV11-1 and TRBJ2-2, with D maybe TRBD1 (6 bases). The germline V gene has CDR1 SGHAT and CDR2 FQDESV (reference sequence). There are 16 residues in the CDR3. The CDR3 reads CPSNRVMVGVSGELFF. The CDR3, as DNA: TGTCCCAGCAACAGGGTTATGGTGGGAGTGTCCGGGGAGCTGTTTTTT.

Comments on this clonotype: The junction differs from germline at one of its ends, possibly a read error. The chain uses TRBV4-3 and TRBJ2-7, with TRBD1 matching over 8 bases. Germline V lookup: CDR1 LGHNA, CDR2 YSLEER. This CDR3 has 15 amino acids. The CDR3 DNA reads TGCGCCAGCAGCCAAGATCGATGGACAGGGCAGGAGCGTTACTTT. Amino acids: CASSQDRWTGQERYF.

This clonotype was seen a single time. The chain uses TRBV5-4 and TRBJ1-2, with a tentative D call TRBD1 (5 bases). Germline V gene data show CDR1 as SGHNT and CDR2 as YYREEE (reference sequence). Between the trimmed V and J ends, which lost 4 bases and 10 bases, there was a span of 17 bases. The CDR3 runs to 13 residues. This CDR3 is CASSSQGMGDYTF. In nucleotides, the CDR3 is TGTGCCAGCAGCAGCCAGGGAATGGGGGACTACACCTTC.

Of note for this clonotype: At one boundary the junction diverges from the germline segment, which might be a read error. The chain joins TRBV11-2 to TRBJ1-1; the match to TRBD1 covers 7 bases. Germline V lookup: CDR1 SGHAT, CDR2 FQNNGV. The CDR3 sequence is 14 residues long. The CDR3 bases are TGTGCCAGCATATATGCAGGGGGGAGGGCTGAGGCTTTCTTT. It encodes CASIYAGGRAEAFF.